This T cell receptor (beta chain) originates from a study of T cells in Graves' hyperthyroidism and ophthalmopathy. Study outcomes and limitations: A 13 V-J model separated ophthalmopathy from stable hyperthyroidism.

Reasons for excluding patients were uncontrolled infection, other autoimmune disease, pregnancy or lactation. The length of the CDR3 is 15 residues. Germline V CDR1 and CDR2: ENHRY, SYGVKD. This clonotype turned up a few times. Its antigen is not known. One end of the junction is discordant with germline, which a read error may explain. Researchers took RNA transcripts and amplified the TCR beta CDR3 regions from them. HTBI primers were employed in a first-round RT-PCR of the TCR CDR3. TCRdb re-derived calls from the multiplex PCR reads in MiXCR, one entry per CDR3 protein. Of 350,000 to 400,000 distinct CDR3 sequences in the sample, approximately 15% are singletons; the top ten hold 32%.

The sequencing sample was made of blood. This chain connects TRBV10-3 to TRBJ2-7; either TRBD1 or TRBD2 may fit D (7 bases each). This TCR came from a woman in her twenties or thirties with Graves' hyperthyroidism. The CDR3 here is CAVSGDRAKSYEQYF. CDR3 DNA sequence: TGTGCCGTCAGCGGGGACAGAGCAAAATCCTACGAGCAGTACTTC.